Following are 28 T cell receptor beta chains from one sample sequenced in a study of PD-1 blockade in classical Hodgkin lymphoma. The table came from immunoSEQ multiplex PCR; TCRdb's copy has only in-frame clones and leaves some out. The sample lists some 33,000 clones; under 75% were seen once. As to time point: cycle 4 day 1 (C4D1), after 6 weeks of nivolumab. Relapse after autologous stem cell transplantation occurred in every patient, and brentuximab vedotin exposure varied. This sample comprised peripheral blood mononuclear cells (PBMCs), obtained before the fourth cycle of nivolumab. The receptor set was obtained from a human donor with classical Hodgkin lymphoma.

CDR3 region: CAWSVGGGGGETQYF. DNA of the CDR3: TGTGCCTGGAGTGTCGGCGGGGGCGGGGGAGAGACCCAGTACTTC. This sequence joins TRBV30 and TRBJ2-5, with a possible D match to TRBD2 (7 bases). Trimming removed 0 bases at V and 4 bases at J, with 15 bases between. CDR3 length: 15 residues. Germline lookup yields CDR1 GTSNPN and CDR2 SVGIG (reference sequence).

The chain recombines TRBV29-1 with TRBJ1-6; TRBD1 might be the D (5 bases). The V gene lost 7 bases and the J gene lost 7 bases, with 17 bases spanning the gap. The CDR3 spans 14 residues. CDR1 is SQVTM and CDR2 is ANQGSEA in the germline V gene. The CDR3 protein is CSAKAQDPNSPLHF. The CDR3 DNA reads TGCAGCGCAAAAGCACAGGATCCCAATTCACCCCTCCACTTT.

The V and J genes are TRBV2 and TRBJ2-7; TRBD2 might be the D (7 bases). Between the trimmed V and J ends, which lost 2 bases and 4 bases, there was a span of 15 bases. Germline-derived CDR1 and CDR2 are SNHLY and FYNNEI. The CDR3 consists of 15 residues. The CDR3 spells CASSERGLAEYEQYF. The CDR3 DNA follows: TGTGCCAGCAGTGAACGGGGGCTAGCGGAATACGAGCAGTACTTC.

The chain joins TRBV5-1 to TRBJ2-3; 7 bases line up with TRBD2. V shed 0 bases, J shed 5 bases, and the junction held 6 bases outside the gene matches. CDR3 length: 15 amino acids. Germline CDR1 reads SGHRS; CDR2 reads YFSETQ. For the CDR3, the DNA is TGCGCCAGCAGCTTGGGCAGCGGGGTGAGAGATACGCAGTATTTT. This codes for CASSLGSGVRDTQYF.

The chain has TRBV18 and TRBJ1-2; D is unresolved. V lost 3 bases to trimming and J lost 6 bases, with 17 bases between them. Germline CDR1 and CDR2: KGHSH and LQKENI. The CDR3 consists of 15 residues. The CDR3: CASSPRAQPHNGYTF. In DNA, the CDR3 is TGTGCCAGCTCACCGAGGGCCCAGCCCCATAATGGCTACACCTTC. The entire variable domain, with the rest obtained from reference TRBV18 and TRBJ1-2, is as follows: NAGVMQNPRHLVRRRGQEARLRCSPMKGHSHVYWYRQLPEEGLKFMVYLQKENIIDESGMPKERFSAEFPKEGPSILRIQQVVRGDSAAYFCASSPRAQPHNGYTFGSGTRLTVV.

The count of this clone is one. This chain uses TRBV7-4 with TRBJ2-6; D gene uncertain. The germline V gene has CDR1 SGHVT and CDR2 SQSDAQ. CDR3 length: 18 residues. V was shortened by 5 bases and J by 5 bases, with 22 bases between the two germline ends. This CDR3 is CASSPCTSSQSRANVLTF. CDR3 bases: TGTGCCAGCAGCCCTTGTACCAGCTCACAAAGTCGGGCCAACGTCCTGACTTTC.

V usage is TRBV7-2 and J usage is TRBJ1-2; no definite D call. Trimming left V 8 bases short and J 3 bases short, with 19 bases between. The CDR3 runs to 15 residues. Per the germline V gene, CDR1 is SGHTA and CDR2 is FQGNSA. The CDR3 nucleotides are TGTGCCAGCGGCTACCCACGGACCGCTGACTATGGCTACACCTTC. This sequence encodes CASGYPRTADYGYTF.

The gene calls are TRBV5-1 and TRBJ2-2; D is perhaps TRBD1 or TRBD2 (5 bases each). CDR1 and CDR2 from the germline V gene are SGHRS and YFSETQ. The germline V and J ends were trimmed by 5 bases and 7 bases, with 18 bases remaining between them. The CDR3 contains 15 residues. CDR3 residues: CASRSDRDPNGELFF. In DNA, the CDR3 is TGCGCCAGCAGGAGTGACCGGGACCCCAACGGGGAGCTGTTTTTT.

The V gene is TRBV28, the J gene TRBJ2-7; 10 bases are a match to TRBD2. With V trimmed by 3 bases and J by 7 bases, 6 bases remained unmatched. The CDR3 has 14 residues. Looked up from germline, CDR1 is MDHEN and CDR2 is SYDVKM. CDR3 in amino acids: CASSFLAGGREQYF. The CDR3 coding sequence is TGTGCCAGCAGTTTCTTAGCGGGAGGACGGGAGCAGTACTTC.

The chain couples TRBV27 to TRBJ1-2, with D unresolved. V dropped 6 bases and J dropped 4 bases, with 6 bases sitting between them. Germline V gene lookup returns CDR1 MNHEY and CDR2 SMNVEV (reference sequence). CDR3 size: 11 residues. The CDR3 sequence is CASRASYGYTF. CDR3 nucleotides: TGTGCCAGCAGGGCGAGCTATGGCTACACCTTC.

This clone occurred once. This chain joins TRBV11-2 and TRBJ2-2; 8 nucleotides line up with TRBD2. This CDR3 is 15 amino acids long. In germline, CDR1 is SGHAT, CDR2 FQNNGV. V lost 2 bases and J lost 6; bases outside the gene matches: 5. The CDR3 nucleotides read TGTGCCAGCAGCTTAAGCGGGGGCCCCGCCGGGGAGCTGTTTTTT. As protein: CASSLSGGPAGELFF.

The rearrangement links TRBV5-4 to TRBJ2-3; 12 nucleotides match TRBD2. CDR3 length: 15 residues. The junction had 4 bases not matched to a gene; V was cut back by 5 bases and J by 3 bases. Germline V gene data show CDR1 as SGHNT and CDR2 as YYREEE (reference sequence). The CDR3 region has the DNA TGTGCCAGCAGGCTAGCGGGAGGGAAGACAGATACGCAGTATTTT. Amino acid sequence: CASRLAGGKTDTQYF.

The chain has TRBV7-6 and TRBJ2-2; D unclear. The germline V gene encodes CDR1 SGHVS and CDR2 FNYEAQ. This CDR3 is built from 15 residues. The ends were cut back, 1 base at V and 1 base at J, with 7 bases in the middle. The CDR3 DNA sequence: TGTGCCAGCAGCTTAGGAGCAGGGAACACCGGGGAGCTGTTTTTT. Translated: CASSLGAGNTGELFF.

Note on this clone: At one end the junction does not follow the germline gene, possibly because of a read error. The rearrangement links TRBV7-7 to TRBJ2-3; D ambiguous. The V gene's germline CDR1 is SSHAT and CDR2 FNYEAQ (reference sequence). The CDR3 totals 13 residues. Here the CDR3 DNA reads TGTGCTAGCAGCTTCAGGTCCCCAGATACGCAGTATTTT. It translates to CASSFRSPDTQYF.

The chain has TRBV28 and TRBJ1-2, with 12 bases fitting TRBD1. This CDR3 contains 15 residues. V lost 6 bases to trimming and J lost 9 bases; unmatched junction nucleotides: 11. CDR1 and CDR2 (germline): MDHEN, SYDVKM. CDR3 nucleotides: TGTGCCAGCAGGGGTCACGGGGACAGGGGGCTTAGCTACACCTTC. This codes for CASRGHGDRGLSYTF.

The J gene is TRBJ1-5, the V gene TRBV7-9; 8 bases match TRBD1. Per germline, CDR1 SEHNR and CDR2 FQNEAQ (reference sequence). The CDR3 consists of 18 residues. After removal of 1 base from V and 5 bases from J, the junction contained 13 bases not matched to a gene. CDR3 bases: TGTGCCAGCAGCTTAGGATTCGCAGGGGGCAACCTGGATCAGCCCCAGCATTTT. It encodes CASSLGFAGGNLDQPQHF.

The chain employs TRBV28 and TRBJ2-5; either TRBD1 or TRBD2 may fit D (6 bases each). The CDR3 spans 20 residues. CDR1 and CDR2 (germline): MDHEN, SYDVKM. V was cut by 6 bases and J by 5 bases, with 34 bases left in between. Written as DNA, the CDR3 is TGTGCCAGCAGCTCACCCAATCTCCGGGTCCCAGGGGAGGTGCGGGAGACCCAGTACTTC. As protein: CASSSPNLRVPGEVRETQYF.

The chain is built from TRBV30 and TRBJ1-1; possible D gene TRBD1, 6 bases. CDR1 is GTSNPN, CDR2 SVGIG, per germline (reference sequence). The CDR3 runs to 14 residues. Trimming removed 3 bases at V and 5 bases at J, with 16 bases between. The CDR3 spells CAWSRWGANTEAFF. The CDR3, as DNA: TGTGCCTGGAGCAGGTGGGGGGCGAATACTGAAGCTTTCTTT.

V and J are TRBV28 and TRBJ2-5; D is undetermined. CDR3 length: 11 amino acids. Trimming removed 3 bases from V and 5 bases from J, with 4 bases in between. Per germline, CDR1 MDHEN and CDR2 SYDVKM. CDR3: CASSFVETQYF. In nucleotides, the CDR3 is TGTGCCAGCAGTTTTGTGGAGACCCAGTACTTC.

The J gene is TRBJ2-3, the V gene TRBV5-4, with D unresolved. V lost 2 bases to trimming and J lost 4 bases, with 5 bases between them. From germline, CDR1 is SGHNT and CDR2 YYREEE (reference sequence). The CDR3 runs 12 residues. In DNA, the CDR3 is TGTGCCAGCAGCTTAACATCAGATACGCAGTATTTT. Protein: CASSLTSDTQYF.

This clone was seen once. V gene TRBV28 combines with J gene TRBJ2-7; TRBD2 aligns across 10 bases. Losses at the gene ends were 3 bases for V and 5 bases for J; bases not matched to a gene: 16. The CDR3 is made up of 18 amino acids. Germline V gives CDR1 MDHEN, CDR2 SYDVKM. The CDR3 DNA reads TGTGCCAGCAGTTTCGAGGACGAAGCGGGAGGGGATGGGAACGAGCAGTACTTC. Residues: CASSFEDEAGGDGNEQYF.

This clone was recorded a few times. The chain combines TRBV9 with TRBJ2-5; 10 bases map to TRBD2. Germline assignment: CDR1 SGDLS and CDR2 YYNGEE. The CDR3 totals 17 residues. The junction had 14 bases not matched to a gene; V was cut back by 4 bases and J by 5 bases. The CDR3 DNA sequence: TGTGCCAGCAGCCCAGGGGCTAGCGGGAGTGGGTTGGAGACCCAGTACTTC. This translates into CASSPGASGSGLETQYF.

The chain is built from TRBV2 and TRBJ1-5; no reliable D call. The germline CDR1 and CDR2 sequences are SNHLY and FYNNEI. This CDR3 is 13 amino acids long. Between the trimmed V and J ends, which lost 4 bases and 3 bases, there was a span of 7 bases. For the CDR3, the DNA is TGTGCCAGCAGTGTGGCAGTCAATCAGCCCCAGCATTTT. Amino acid sequence: CASSVAVNQPQHF.

V is TRBV28 and J is TRBJ1-1; 7 positions agree with TRBD1. After removal of 6 bases from V and 4 bases from J, the junction contained 5 bases not matched to a gene. This CDR3 spans 13 amino acids. Germline CDR1 reads MDHEN; CDR2 reads SYDVKM. DNA of the CDR3: TGTGCCAGCAGCGCCCCAGGGGGCACTGAAGCTTTCTTT. Encoded protein: CASSAPGGTEAFF.

The CDR3 bases are TGTGCCAGCAGCCGACCCGGGACAGAACTCAAGGCTTTCTTT. It yields the protein CASSRPGTELKAFF. V gene TRBV4-2 combines with J gene TRBJ1-1; 7 bases align to TRBD1. V gave up 4 bases and J gave up 11 bases; unmatched junction bases: 13. Per the germline V gene, CDR1 is LGHNA and CDR2 is YNFKEQ. The CDR3 totals 14 residues.

DNA of the CDR3: TGTGCCAGCAGCTTGGGGAATGGATTTGAAGCTTTCTTT. Its protein is CASSLGNGFEAFF. This chain uses TRBV11-2 with TRBJ1-1, with unresolved D. This CDR3 is 13 amino acids long. V was trimmed by 3 bases and J by 7 bases, leaving 12 bases between them. The germline V gene has CDR1 SGHAT and CDR2 FQNNGV.

The rearrangement joins TRBV28 to TRBJ2-1; no reliable D call. The CDR3 runs to 10 residues. The ends were cut back, 10 bases at V and 4 bases at J, with 5 bases in the middle. Germline CDR1 MDHEN, CDR2 SYDVKM. DNA for the CDR3: TGTGCCACCATTTACAATGAGCAGTTCTTC. Translating it yields CATIYNEQFF. The whole variable domain, filled in from reference TRBV28 and TRBJ2-1, reads DVKVTQSSRYLVKRTGEKVFLECVQDMDHENMFWYRQDPGLGLRLIYFSYDVKMKEKGDIPEGYSVSREKKERFSLILESASTNQTSMYLCATIYNEQFFGPGTRLTVL.

The CDR3 loop is CASNSAYRDRGSAFF. DNA of the CDR3: TGTGCCAGCAATTCAGCCTACCGGGACAGGGGAAGTGCTTTCTTT. The chain combines TRBV4-2 with TRBJ1-1; 10 positions agree with TRBD1. The CDR3 sequence is 15 residues long. The V gene end was trimmed by 7 bases and the J gene end by 11 bases; junction bases not matched to a gene: 16. Germline V CDR1 and CDR2: LGHNA, YNFKEQ.